This T cell receptor beta chain was observed in a study of blood T cell repertoires in COVID-19. Study overall: Sites across the United States, Italy and Spain contributed samples from acute and convalescent COVID-19.

CDR3 length equals 15 residues. The trim removed 0 bases at V and 8 bases at J, leaving 7 bases unmatched. The germline V gene encodes CDR1 SGDLS and CDR2 YYNGEE. How the authors handled the data: By means of reference gene primer amplification, nucleated cell counts were estimated. The method was immunoSEQ multiplex PCR; TCRdb's version includes in-frame clones alone and lacks a portion of them. The DNA gave D and trimming, while V, J and clone size come from that table. Of about 210,000 clones listed, 85% to 90% are singletons. The chain couples TRBV9 to TRBJ2-1; 8 bases are a match to TRBD1. This clonotype originated in a man in his 60s who had recovered from COVID-19. Sequencing was carried out using peripheral blood. The CDR3 protein is CASSVAQGASDEQFF. The CDR3 nucleotides read TGTGCCAGCAGCGTAGCCCAGGGGGCTAGTGATGAGCAGTTCTTC.